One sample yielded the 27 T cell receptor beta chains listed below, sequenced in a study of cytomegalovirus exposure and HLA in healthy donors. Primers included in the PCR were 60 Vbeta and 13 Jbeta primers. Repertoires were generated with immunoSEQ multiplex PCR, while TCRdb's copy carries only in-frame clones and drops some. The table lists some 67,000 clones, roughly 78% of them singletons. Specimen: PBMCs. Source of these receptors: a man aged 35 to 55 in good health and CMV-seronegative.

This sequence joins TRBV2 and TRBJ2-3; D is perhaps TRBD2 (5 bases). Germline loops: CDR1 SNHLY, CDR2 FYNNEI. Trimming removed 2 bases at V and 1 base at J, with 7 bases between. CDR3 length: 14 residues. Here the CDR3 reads CASSETRGTDTQYF. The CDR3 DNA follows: TGTGCCAGCAGTGAAACTAGGGGCACAGATACGCAGTATTTT.

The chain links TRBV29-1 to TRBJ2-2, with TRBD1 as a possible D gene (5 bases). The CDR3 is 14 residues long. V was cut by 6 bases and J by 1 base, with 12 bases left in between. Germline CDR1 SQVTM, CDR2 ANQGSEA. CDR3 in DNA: TGCAGCGTAGGGGTGACACAGAACACCGGGGAGCTGTTTTTT. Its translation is CSVGVTQNTGELFF.

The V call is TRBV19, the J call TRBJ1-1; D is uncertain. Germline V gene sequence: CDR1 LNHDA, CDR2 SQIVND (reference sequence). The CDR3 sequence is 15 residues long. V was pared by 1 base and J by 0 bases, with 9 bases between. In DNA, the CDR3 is TGTGCCAGTAGTATAGCCACTCAAATGAACACTGAAGCTTTCTTT. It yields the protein CASSIATQMNTEAFF.

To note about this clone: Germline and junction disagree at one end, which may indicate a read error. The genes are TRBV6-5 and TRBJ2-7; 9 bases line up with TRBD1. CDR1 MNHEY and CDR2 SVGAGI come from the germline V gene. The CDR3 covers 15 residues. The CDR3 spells CASSYSRTGGHEQHF. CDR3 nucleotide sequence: TGTGCCAGCAGTTACTCGCGAACAGGGGGCCACGAGCAGCACTTC.

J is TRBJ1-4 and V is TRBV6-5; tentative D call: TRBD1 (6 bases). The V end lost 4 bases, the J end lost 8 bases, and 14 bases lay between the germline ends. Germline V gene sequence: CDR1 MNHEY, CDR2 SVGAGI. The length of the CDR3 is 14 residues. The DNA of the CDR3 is TGTGCCAGCAGTTCCCAGGGGAACCACGAAAAACTGTTTTTT. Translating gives CASSSQGNHEKLFF.

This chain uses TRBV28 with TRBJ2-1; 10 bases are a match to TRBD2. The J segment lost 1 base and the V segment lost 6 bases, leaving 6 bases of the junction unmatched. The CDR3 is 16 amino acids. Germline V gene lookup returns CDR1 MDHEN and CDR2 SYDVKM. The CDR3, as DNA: TGTGCCAGCAGACCAACTAGCGGGAAATCCTACAATGAGCAGTTCTTC. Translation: CASRPTSGKSYNEQFF. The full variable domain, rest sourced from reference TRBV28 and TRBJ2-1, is DVKVTQSSRYLVKRTGEKVFLECVQDMDHENMFWYRQDPGLGLRLIYFSYDVKMKEKGDIPEGYSVSREKKERFSLILESASTNQTSMYLCASRPTSGKSYNEQFFGPGTRLTVL.

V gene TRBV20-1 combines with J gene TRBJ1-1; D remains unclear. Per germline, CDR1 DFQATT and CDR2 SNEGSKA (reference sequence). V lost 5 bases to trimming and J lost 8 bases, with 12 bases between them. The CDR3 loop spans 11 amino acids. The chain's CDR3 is CSAWTGLEAFF. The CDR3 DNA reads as TGCAGTGCTTGGACTGGGTTAGAAGCTTTCTTT.

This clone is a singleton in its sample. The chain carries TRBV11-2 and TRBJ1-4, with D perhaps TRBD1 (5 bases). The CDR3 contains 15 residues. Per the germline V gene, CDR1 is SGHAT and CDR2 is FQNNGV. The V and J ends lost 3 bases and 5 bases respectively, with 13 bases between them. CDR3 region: CASSFFDSANEKLFF. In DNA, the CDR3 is TGTGCCAGCAGCTTTTTCGACAGCGCAAATGAAAAACTGTTTTTT.

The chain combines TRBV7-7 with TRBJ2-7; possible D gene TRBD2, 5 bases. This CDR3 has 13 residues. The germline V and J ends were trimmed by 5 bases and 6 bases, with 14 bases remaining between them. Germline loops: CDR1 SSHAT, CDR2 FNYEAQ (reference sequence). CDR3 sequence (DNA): TGTGCCAGCAGCGACCGACTTGAGGGCGAGCAGTACTTC. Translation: CASSDRLEGEQYF.

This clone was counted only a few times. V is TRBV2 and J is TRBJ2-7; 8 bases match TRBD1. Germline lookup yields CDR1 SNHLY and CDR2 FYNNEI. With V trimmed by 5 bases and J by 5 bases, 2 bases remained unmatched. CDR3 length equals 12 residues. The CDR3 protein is CASSQGADEQYF. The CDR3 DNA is TGTGCCAGCAGTCAGGGGGCCGACGAGCAGTACTTC.

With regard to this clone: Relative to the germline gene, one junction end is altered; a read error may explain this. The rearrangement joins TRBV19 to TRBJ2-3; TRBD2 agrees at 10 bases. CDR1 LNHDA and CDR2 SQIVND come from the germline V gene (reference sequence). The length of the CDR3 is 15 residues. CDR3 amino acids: CASSILAGATGTQYF. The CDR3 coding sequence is TGTGCCAGTAGTATACTAGCGGGGGCCACAGGTACGCAGTATTTT.

CDR3 in DNA: TGTGCCAGCCATCCCGGACAATCCTACTATGGCTACACCTTC. Residues: CASHPGQSYYGYTF. This chain connects TRBV6-1 to TRBJ1-2; tentatively, D is TRBD1 (5 bases). CDR3 length: 14 amino acids. Per germline, CDR1 MNHNS and CDR2 SASEGT. The V end was cut by 8 bases, the J end by 3 bases, with 16 bases between.

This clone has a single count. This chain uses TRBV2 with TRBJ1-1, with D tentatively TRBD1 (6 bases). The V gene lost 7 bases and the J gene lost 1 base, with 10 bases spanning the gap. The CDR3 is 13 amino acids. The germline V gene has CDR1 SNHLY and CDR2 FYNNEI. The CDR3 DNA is TGTGCCAGCACCCTCAGGGGGAACACTGAAGCTTTCTTT. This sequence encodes CASTLRGNTEAFF.

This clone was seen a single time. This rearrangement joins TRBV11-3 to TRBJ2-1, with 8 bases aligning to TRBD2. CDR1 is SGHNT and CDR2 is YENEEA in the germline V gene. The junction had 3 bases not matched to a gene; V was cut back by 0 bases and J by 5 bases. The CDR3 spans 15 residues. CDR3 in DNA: TGTGCCAGCAGCTTAGATAGCGGGGAACACAATGAGCAGTTCTTC. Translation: CASSLDSGEHNEQFF.

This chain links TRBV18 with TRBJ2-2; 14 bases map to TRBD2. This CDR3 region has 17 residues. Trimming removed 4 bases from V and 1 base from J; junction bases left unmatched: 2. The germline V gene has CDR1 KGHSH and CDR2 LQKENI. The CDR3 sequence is CASSQGTSGRNTGELFF. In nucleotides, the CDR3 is TGTGCCAGCTCACAAGGGACTAGCGGGAGGAACACCGGGGAGCTGTTTTTT. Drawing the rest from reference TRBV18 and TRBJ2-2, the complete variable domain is NAGVMQNPRHLVRRRGQEARLRCSPMKGHSHVYWYRQLPEEGLKFMVYLQKENIIDESGMPKERFSAEFPKEGPSILRIQQVVRGDSAAYFCASSQGTSGRNTGELFFGEGSRLTVL.

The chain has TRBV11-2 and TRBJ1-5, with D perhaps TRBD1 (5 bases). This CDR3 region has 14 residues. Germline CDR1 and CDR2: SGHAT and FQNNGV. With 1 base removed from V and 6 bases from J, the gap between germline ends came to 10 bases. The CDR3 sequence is CASSLVVGGQPQHF. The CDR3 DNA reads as TGTGCCAGCAGCTTAGTCGTCGGGGGTCAGCCCCAGCATTTT.

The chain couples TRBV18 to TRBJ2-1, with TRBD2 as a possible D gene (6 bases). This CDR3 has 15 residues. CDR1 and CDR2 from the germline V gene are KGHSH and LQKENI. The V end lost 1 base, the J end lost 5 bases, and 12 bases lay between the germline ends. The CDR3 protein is CASSPLPGANNEQFF. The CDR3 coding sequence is TGTGCCAGCTCACCACTCCCGGGAGCCAACAATGAGCAGTTCTTC.

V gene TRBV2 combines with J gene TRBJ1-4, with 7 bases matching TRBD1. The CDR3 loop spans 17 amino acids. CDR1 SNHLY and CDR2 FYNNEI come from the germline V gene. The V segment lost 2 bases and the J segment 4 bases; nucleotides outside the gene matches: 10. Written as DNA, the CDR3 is TGTGCCAGCAGTGAACCAGGACAGGTTGGCGTTAATGAAAAACTGTTTTTT. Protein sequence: CASSEPGQVGVNEKLFF.

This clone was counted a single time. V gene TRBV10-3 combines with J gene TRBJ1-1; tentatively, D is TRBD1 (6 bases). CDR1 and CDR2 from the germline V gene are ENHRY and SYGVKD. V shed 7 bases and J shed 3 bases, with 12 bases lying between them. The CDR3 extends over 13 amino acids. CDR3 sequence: CAITGGGYTEAFF. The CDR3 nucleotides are TGTGCCATCACGGGGGGCGGATACACTGAAGCTTTCTTT.

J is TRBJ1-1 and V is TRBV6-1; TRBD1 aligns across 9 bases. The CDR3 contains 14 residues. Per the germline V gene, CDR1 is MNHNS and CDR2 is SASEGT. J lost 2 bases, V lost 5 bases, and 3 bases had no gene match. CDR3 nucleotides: TGTGCCAGCAGTCGACAGGGGGGAAACACTGAAGCTTTCTTT. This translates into CASSRQGGNTEAFF.

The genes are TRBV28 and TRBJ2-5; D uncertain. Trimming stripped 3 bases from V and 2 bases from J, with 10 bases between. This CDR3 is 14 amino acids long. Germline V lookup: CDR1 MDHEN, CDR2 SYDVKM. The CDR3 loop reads CASSFRIRQETQYF. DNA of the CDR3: TGTGCCAGCAGTTTTCGTATTAGACAAGAGACCCAGTACTTC.

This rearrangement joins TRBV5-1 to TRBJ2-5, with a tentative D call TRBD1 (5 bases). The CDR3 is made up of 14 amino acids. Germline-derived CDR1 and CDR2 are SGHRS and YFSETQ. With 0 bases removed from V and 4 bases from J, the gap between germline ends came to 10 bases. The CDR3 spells CASSLGQPPETQYF. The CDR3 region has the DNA TGCGCCAGCAGCTTGGGACAGCCCCCAGAGACCCAGTACTTC. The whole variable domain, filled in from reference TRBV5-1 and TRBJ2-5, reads KAGVTQTPRYLIKTRGQQVTLSCSPISGHRSVSWYQQTPGQGLQFLFEYFSETQRNKGNFPGRFSGRQFSNSRSEMNVSTLELGDSALYLCASSLGQPPETQYFGPGTRLLVL.

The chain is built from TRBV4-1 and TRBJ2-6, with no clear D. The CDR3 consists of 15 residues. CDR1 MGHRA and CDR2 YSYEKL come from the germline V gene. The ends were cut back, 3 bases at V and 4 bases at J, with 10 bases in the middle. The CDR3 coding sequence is TGCGCCAGCAGCCAGAGGTTCGTGGGGGCCAACGTCCTGACTTTC. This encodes CASSQRFVGANVLTF.

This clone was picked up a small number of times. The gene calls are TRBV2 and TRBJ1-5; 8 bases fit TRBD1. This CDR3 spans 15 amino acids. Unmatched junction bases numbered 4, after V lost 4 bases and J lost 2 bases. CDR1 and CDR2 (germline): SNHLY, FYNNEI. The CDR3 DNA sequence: TGTGCCAGCAGTGGGACAGGGCGCGGCAATCAGCCCCAGCATTTT. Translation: CASSGTGRGNQPQHF.

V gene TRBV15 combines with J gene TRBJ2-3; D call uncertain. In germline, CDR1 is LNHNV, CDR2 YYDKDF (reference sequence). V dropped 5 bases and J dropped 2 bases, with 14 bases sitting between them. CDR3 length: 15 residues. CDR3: CATSPRPWATDTQYF. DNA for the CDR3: TGTGCCACCAGCCCCCGCCCCTGGGCCACAGATACGCAGTATTTT.

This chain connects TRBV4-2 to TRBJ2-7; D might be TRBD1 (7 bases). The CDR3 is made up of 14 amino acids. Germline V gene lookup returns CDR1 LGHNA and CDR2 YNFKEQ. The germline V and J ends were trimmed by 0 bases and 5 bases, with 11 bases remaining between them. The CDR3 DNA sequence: TGTGCCAGCAGCCAAGAAGTCAGGGGGGACGAGCAGTACTTC. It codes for CASSQEVRGDEQYF.

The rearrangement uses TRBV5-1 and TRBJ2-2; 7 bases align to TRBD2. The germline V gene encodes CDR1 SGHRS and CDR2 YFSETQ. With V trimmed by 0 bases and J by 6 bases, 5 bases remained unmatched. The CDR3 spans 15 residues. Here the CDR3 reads CASSLASGMAGELFF. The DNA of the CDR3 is TGCGCCAGCAGCTTGGCAAGCGGGATGGCCGGGGAGCTGTTTTTT.